Following are 17 T cell receptor beta chains from one sample sequenced in a study of shared clonotypes between healthy human individuals. Clones were sequenced by immunoSEQ multiplex PCR, and TCRdb holds only the in-frame ones, with some missing. The table shows more than 2,000,000 clones, with more than 85% occurring only once. Source material: naive CD4+ T cells from PBMCs. Noted subset: CD45RA+ positively selected. Receptors originate from a man between 18 and 35 years old in good health. Some clones in this sample may be carry-over from other donors' samples.

In this sample, this clone turned up once. The J gene is TRBJ2-2, the V gene TRBV6-1; D ambiguous. V was clipped by 4 bases and J by 7 bases, with 4 bases between them. CDR3 length: 11 residues. The germline V gene has CDR1 MNHNS and CDR2 SASEGT. The CDR3 region has the DNA TGTGCCAGCAGTGGGGTCGGGGAGCTGTTTTTT. This translates into CASSGVGELFF.

This clone was detected only once. V usage is TRBV30 and J usage is TRBJ1-3; TRBD1 might be the D (5 bases). This CDR3 has 16 amino acids. V was pared by 2 bases and J by 0 bases, with 14 bases between. The germline gives CDR1 GTSNPN, CDR2 SVGIG (reference sequence). CDR3 loop: CAWSISFRASGNTIYF. The CDR3 DNA is TGTGCCTGGAGTATCTCATTCAGGGCCTCTGGAAACACCATATATTTT.

CDR3 residues: CASSLTSGLAGEDNEQFF. The CDR3 nucleotides read TGTGCCAGCAGCTTAACTTCGGGACTAGCGGGAGAGGACAATGAGCAGTTCTTC. The chain is built from TRBV7-3 and TRBJ2-1; 14 bases are a match to TRBD2. This CDR3 is 18 amino acids long. Germline CDR1 is SGHTA and CDR2 is FQGTGA. Trimming removed 0 bases from V and 5 bases from J; junction bases left unmatched: 6.

This sequence joins TRBV7-9 and TRBJ2-1; no clear D. Germline CDR1 is SEHNR and CDR2 is FQNEAQ (reference sequence). V was clipped by 5 bases and J by 2 bases, with 16 bases between them. The CDR3 covers 16 residues. For the CDR3, the DNA is TGTGCCAGCAGCCCCCGCCCCTCCCCAACCTACAATGAGCAGTTCTTC. As protein: CASSPRPSPTYNEQFF.

V gene TRBV10-3 combines with J gene TRBJ2-7; the D call may be TRBD1 or TRBD2 (6 bases each). Germline CDR1 is ENHRY and CDR2 is SYGVKD. This CDR3 region has 14 residues. Trimming took 10 bases from V and 2 from J, leaving 18 bases between them. The DNA of the CDR3 is TGTGCCACCCGGGGGCTAGCACCTACCTACGAGCAGTACTTC. Translating it yields CATRGLAPTYEQYF.

The rearrangement uses TRBV5-1 and TRBJ1-2; tentatively, D is TRBD1 (5 bases). V gave up 4 bases and J gave up 4 bases, with 8 bases separating them. The CDR3 extends over 12 amino acids. Germline V gene data show CDR1 as SGHRS and CDR2 as YFSETQ. This CDR3 is CASSAGLYGYTF. The DNA of the CDR3 is TGCGCCAGCAGCGCGGGACTCTATGGCTACACCTTC.

The chain links TRBV20-1 to TRBJ2-7, with D hard to call. In germline, CDR1 is DFQATT, CDR2 SNEGSKA (reference sequence). The CDR3 covers 11 residues. The ends were cut back, 4 bases at V and 5 bases at J, with 9 bases in the middle. This chain's CDR3 is CSATVSDEQYF. Written as DNA, the CDR3 is TGCAGTGCTACCGTCTCGGACGAGCAGTACTTC.

The rearrangement links TRBV28 to TRBJ2-2, with 8 bases fitting TRBD1. Germline CDR1 reads MDHEN; CDR2 reads SYDVKM. V dropped 5 bases and J dropped 5; count of bases not matched to a gene: 4. This CDR3 has 14 residues. CDR3: CASSAGGATGELFF. CDR3 in DNA: TGTGCCAGCAGTGCAGGGGGCGCTACCGGGGAGCTGTTTTTT. Looking up the rest from reference TRBV28 and TRBJ2-2 gives the full variable domain: DVKVTQSSRYLVKRTGEKVFLECVQDMDHENMFWYRQDPGLGLRLIYFSYDVKMKEKGDIPEGYSVSREKKERFSLILESASTNQTSMYLCASSAGGATGELFFGEGSRLTVL.

Points on this clone: Other DNA sequences of this sample code for an identical CDR3. This chain joins TRBV5-1 and TRBJ2-5, with a possible D match to TRBD2 (6 bases). V was shortened by 0 bases and J by 3 bases, with 9 bases between the two germline ends. The germline CDR1 and CDR2 sequences are SGHRS and YFSETQ. This CDR3 is built from 14 residues. CDR3 in amino acids: CASSLGRGEETQYF. CDR3 DNA sequence: TGCGCCAGCAGCTTGGGGAGGGGAGAAGAGACCCAGTACTTC.

The chain joins TRBV9 to TRBJ2-5; D is ambiguous. Per germline, CDR1 SGDLS and CDR2 YYNGEE. V lost 0 bases and J 6 bases, leaving 12 bases between the germline ends. This CDR3 spans 14 amino acids. CDR3 protein: CASSVGSPGQTQYF. DNA for the CDR3: TGTGCCAGCAGCGTAGGGAGTCCTGGTCAGACCCAGTACTTC.

The chain recombines TRBV5-6 with TRBJ2-3; the D is unclear. From germline, CDR1 is SGHDT and CDR2 YYEEEE. The CDR3 is 15 amino acids. V was cut by 5 bases and J by 9 bases, with 22 bases left in between. The CDR3 reads CASSPDSGGAVTQYF. CDR3 nucleotides: TGTGCCAGCAGTCCAGATTCGGGCGGTGCTGTGACGCAGTATTTT.

The V and J genes are TRBV28 and TRBJ2-1; 7 bases line up with TRBD1. V dropped 6 bases and J dropped 5; count of bases not matched to a gene: 4. Germline V gene data show CDR1 as MDHEN and CDR2 as SYDVKM. The CDR3 loop spans 13 amino acids. CDR3: CASRRDSHNEQFF. The CDR3 DNA reads as TGTGCCAGCAGAAGGGACAGTCACAATGAGCAGTTCTTC.

About this clone itself: This same CDR3 is encoded by further DNA sequences in the sample. The chain employs TRBV7-2 and TRBJ1-1; D not resolved. CDR1 and CDR2 from the germline V gene are SGHTA and FQGNSA. Trimming left V 2 bases short and J 4 bases short, with 11 bases between. This CDR3 contains 14 residues. CDR3 region: CASSLLGEGTEAFF. Written as DNA, the CDR3 is TGTGCCAGCAGCTTATTGGGTGAAGGCACTGAAGCTTTCTTT. The full variable domain, completed using reference TRBV7-2 and TRBJ1-1, is GAGVSQSPSNKVTEKGKDVELRCDPISGHTALYWYRQSLGQGLEFLIYFQGNSAPDKSGLPSDRFSAERTGGSVSTLTIQRTQQEDSAVYLCASSLLGEGTEAFFGQGTRLTVV.

About this clone: At the DNA level, this CDR3 is encoded by other sequences in the same sample as well. The genes are TRBV29-1 and TRBJ2-3; D remains ambiguous. The CDR3 totals 10 residues. The V end lost 4 bases, the J end lost 4 bases, and 3 bases lay between the germline ends. CDR1 SQVTM and CDR2 ANQGSEA come from the germline V gene. CDR3 nucleotides: TGCAGCGTTGGAGCAGATACGCAGTATTTT. The encoded protein is CSVGADTQYF.

V and J are TRBV28 and TRBJ1-2; no firm D call. The CDR3 runs to 15 residues. V was pared by 6 bases and J by 5 bases, with 19 bases between. Germline V gives CDR1 MDHEN, CDR2 SYDVKM. The CDR3 nucleotides read TGTGCCAGCAGAAGAAATTTGTACGGGGATTATGGCTACACCTTC. Amino acids: CASRRNLYGDYGYTF.

V is TRBV5-4 and J is TRBJ2-1, with D perhaps assigned TRBD1 or TRBD2 (7 bases each). V was shortened by 4 bases and J by 2 bases, with 13 bases between the two germline ends. The CDR3 is 15 amino acids. Germline V gene data show CDR1 as SGHNT and CDR2 as YYREEE (reference sequence). The CDR3 sequence: CASSLSGGAYNEQFF. CDR3 nucleotide sequence: TGTGCCAGCAGCCTCTCAGGGGGGGCCTACAATGAGCAGTTCTTC.

The rearrangement uses TRBV11-2 and TRBJ2-2, with D possibly being TRBD1 (5 bases). Per the germline V gene, CDR1 is SGHAT and CDR2 is FQNNGV. The CDR3 sequence is 16 residues long. The V end lost 5 bases, the J end lost 5 bases, and 18 bases lay between the germline ends. The DNA for the CDR3 is TGTGCCAGCAGCCCAGGGTCCTTCCCTATAACCGGGGAGCTGTTTTTT. Translation gives CASSPGSFPITGELFF.